Only a few counts were recorded for the clone carrying this T cell receptor (beta chain). Antigen specificity is unknown. The time point denotes: newly diagnosed GD, antithyroid drugs for less than 3 months. Extracted RNA from PBMCs served as the source of the TCR library. iRepertoire HTBI primers and Arm-PCR of CDR3 regions built TCR beta libraries. TCRdb reprocessed the multiplex PCR reads via MiXCR and lists one record per CDR3 protein. The sample lists roughly 500,000 distinct CDR3 sequences; about 12% were seen once. These data are taken from a study of regulatory T cells in long-lasting Graves disease. Study-wide findings and caveats: Persistent Graves' patients showed less TCR diversity than newly diagnosed ones.

This same sample was also part of a study on T cells in Graves' hyperthyroidism and ophthalmopathy. That paper adds: An absence of ophthalmopathy progression within 18 months meant stable Graves' hyperthyroidism.

The sample here was peripheral blood mononuclear cells (PBMCs), taken at new diagnosis, from a patient treated with antithyroid drugs. The sequence came from a woman aged 25 to 39 with Graves disease.

CDR3 region: CSARVFRTSGYEQYF. The DNA of the CDR3 is TGCAGTGCTAGAGTCTTCCGGACTAGCGGATACGAGCAGTACTTC. The rearrangement links TRBV20-1 to TRBJ2-7; 10 bases agree with TRBD2. The CDR3 length is 15 residues. CDR1 DFQATT and CDR2 SNEGSKA come from the germline V gene (reference sequence). V was clipped by 1 base and J by 4 bases; unmatched bases: 7.